This T cell receptor (beta chain) emerged from a study of CD8 T cells in Susac syndrome. Trimming pared 4 bases from V and 5 bases from J, leaving 11 bases between. This CDR3 contains 13 residues. Germline CDR1 reads SEHNR; CDR2 reads FQNEAQ (reference sequence). RNA amounts of roughly 0.5 to 1 ug underwent reverse transcription with random hexamers. Amplification of TCR beta CDR3 used immunoSEQ multiplex PCR across 54 Vbeta and 13 Jbeta. TCRdb reprocessed the immunoSEQ multiplex PCR reads with MiXCR, giving one entry per CDR3 protein. The data show over 350,000 distinct CDR3 sequences, approximately 89% seen once.

The clonotype comes from a human donor with multiple sclerosis. Sequencing was performed on CD8+ T cells from PBMCs. The chain combines TRBV7-9 with TRBJ1-2; no clear D. The CDR3 is CASSSLDGYGYTF. The CDR3 nucleotides are TGTGCCAGCAGCTCGCTGGATGGGTATGGCTACACCTTC.